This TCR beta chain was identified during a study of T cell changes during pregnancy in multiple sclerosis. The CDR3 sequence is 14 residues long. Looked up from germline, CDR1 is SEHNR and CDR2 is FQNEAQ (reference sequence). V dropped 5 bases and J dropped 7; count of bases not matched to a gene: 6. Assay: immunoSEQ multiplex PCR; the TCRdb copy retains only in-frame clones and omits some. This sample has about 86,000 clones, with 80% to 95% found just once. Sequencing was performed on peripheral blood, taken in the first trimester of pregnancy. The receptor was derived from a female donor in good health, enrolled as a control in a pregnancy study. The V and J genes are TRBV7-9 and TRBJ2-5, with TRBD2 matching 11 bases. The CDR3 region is CASSELAGVGTQYF. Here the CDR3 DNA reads TGTGCCAGCAGCGAACTAGCGGGGGTAGGGACCCAGTACTTC. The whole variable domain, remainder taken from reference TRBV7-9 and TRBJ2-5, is DTGVSQNPRHKITKRGQNVTFRCDPISEHNRLYWYRQTLGQGPEFLTYFQNEAQLEKSRLLSDRFSAERPKGSFSTLEIQRTEQGDSAMYLCASSELAGVGTQYFGPGTRLLVL.